The 11 T cell receptor beta chains listed next were all sequenced from one sample in a study of blood T cell repertoires in COVID-19. The data were produced by immunoSEQ multiplex PCR, yet TCRdb's version contains in-frame clones alone and is incomplete. The sample has 90,000 to 100,000 clones; roughly 90% are singletons. The sequenced sample consisted of peripheral blood. Source of these receptors: a man aged 50 to 60 with COVID-19, enrolled during active disease.

The rearrangement joins TRBV3-1 (or the pseudogene TRBV3-2) to TRBJ2-5, with 12 bases aligning to TRBD2. Germline-derived CDR1 and CDR2 are LGHDT and YNNKEL (reference sequence). The V gene end was trimmed by 3 bases and the J gene end by 4 bases; junction bases not matched to a gene: 6. CDR3 length equals 16 residues. The DNA for the CDR3 is TGTGCCAGCAGCCAGTCGACTAGCGGGGGTTTAGAGACCCAGTACTTC. This sequence encodes CASSQSTSGGLETQYF.

This chain connects TRBV9 to TRBJ2-2; D perhaps matches TRBD2 (5 bases). The V end lost 5 bases, the J end lost 7 bases, and 18 bases lay between the germline ends. This CDR3 has 15 amino acids. Germline values: CDR1 SGDLS, CDR2 YYNGEE. Written as DNA, the CDR3 is TGTGCCAGCAGTTACTTCAACGAGGGTGGCGGGGAGCTGTTTTTT. It specifies CASSYFNEGGGELFF.

The chain recombines TRBV19 with TRBJ2-1, with a possible D match to TRBD2 (6 bases). There are 14 residues in the CDR3. CDR1 and CDR2 from the germline V gene are LNHDA and SQIVND (reference sequence). Trimming left V 8 bases short and J 4 bases short, with 15 bases between. DNA for the CDR3: TGTGCCAGTCGGATAGCGGTTTCTTACAATGAGCAGTTCTTC. Its protein product is CASRIAVSYNEQFF.

The CDR3 sequence: CASSPTRLSYEQYF. CDR3 in DNA: TGTGCCAGCAGCCCCACGCGGCTCTCCTACGAGCAGTACTTC. The chain recombines TRBV28 with TRBJ2-7; D call uncertain. CDR1 is MDHEN and CDR2 is SYDVKM in the germline V gene. The CDR3 has 14 amino acids. V was cut by 6 bases and J by 0 bases, with 12 bases left in between.

With regard to this clone: Other DNA sequences of this sample code for an identical CDR3. J is TRBJ1-1 and V is TRBV9; 11 bases align to TRBD1. The V and J ends lost 2 bases and 3 bases, in that order; junction bases with no gene match: 0. The CDR3 covers 14 residues. Germline V gene sequence: CDR1 SGDLS, CDR2 YYNGEE. CDR3 nucleotides: TGTGCCAGCAGCGTGGGACAGGGGGACACTGAAGCTTTCTTT. Its protein is CASSVGQGDTEAFF.

The rearrangement links TRBV28 to TRBJ1-4, with a possible D match to TRBD1 (6 bases). The CDR3 extends over 15 amino acids. Trimming cost V 8 bases and J 5 bases, with 18 bases left between them. CDR1 is MDHEN, CDR2 SYDVKM, per germline. The CDR3 reads CASGTHTGGNEKLFF. CDR3 bases: TGTGCCAGCGGGACACATACGGGGGGAAATGAAAAACTGTTTTTT. Full variable domain (remainder filled in from reference TRBV28 and TRBJ1-4): DVKVTQSSRYLVKRTGEKVFLECVQDMDHENMFWYRQDPGLGLRLIYFSYDVKMKEKGDIPEGYSVSREKKERFSLILESASTNQTSMYLCASGTHTGGNEKLFFGSGTQLSVL.

The chain recombines TRBV4-1 with TRBJ1-2, with a weak D call TRBD1 (5 bases). Per the germline V gene, CDR1 is MGHRA and CDR2 is YSYEKL. V was pared by 0 bases and J by 7 bases, with 15 bases between. The CDR3 spans 15 residues. This CDR3 reads CASSQDQGNKGGYTF. CDR3 DNA sequence: TGCGCCAGCAGCCAAGACCAGGGAAACAAGGGTGGCTACACCTTC.

This rearrangement joins TRBV6-5 to TRBJ2-7, with 9 bases fitting TRBD1. Germline CDR1 reads MNHEY; CDR2 reads SVGAGI. The CDR3 has 14 amino acids. V lost 8 bases to trimming and J lost 1 base; unmatched junction nucleotides: 6. As DNA, the CDR3 is TGTGCCAGCGAGACGGACAGGGGTTCCTACGAGCAGTACTTC. Translation: CASETDRGSYEQYF.

This clone was seen just once. The V and J genes are TRBV18 and TRBJ1-4; D not resolved. This CDR3 is 12 amino acids long. Germline V CDR1 and CDR2: KGHSH, LQKENI. V lost 2 bases to trimming and J lost 6 bases, with 4 bases between them. The DNA of the CDR3 is TGTGCCAGCTCACCAGTCGATGAAAAACTGTTTTTT. Its translation: CASSPVDEKLFF.

The V and J genes are TRBV14 and TRBJ2-5; D is undetermined. V lost 3 bases to trimming and J lost 5 bases, with 10 bases between them. Germline values: CDR1 SGHDN, CDR2 FVKESK. The CDR3 runs to 13 residues. The chain's CDR3 is CASSQSRLETQYF. The CDR3 DNA reads TGTGCCAGCAGCCAGAGTCGACTGGAGACCCAGTACTTC.

The rearrangement uses TRBV13 and TRBJ2-7; D might be TRBD1 (5 bases). The CDR3 loop spans 14 amino acids. Trimming pared 3 bases from V and 5 bases from J, leaving 14 bases between. CDR1 is PRHDT and CDR2 is FYEKMQ in the germline V gene (reference sequence). CDR3: CASSFSREVHEQYF. DNA for the CDR3: TGTGCCAGCAGCTTCTCCAGGGAAGTCCACGAGCAGTACTTC.